A single sample is the source of the 6 T cell receptor beta chains below, sequenced in a study of OX40 agonist ivuxolimab in advanced cancers. The data were produced by immunoSEQ multiplex PCR, yet TCRdb's version contains in-frame clones alone and is incomplete. The sample lists about 62,000 clones; under 95% were seen once. Specimen: CD4+ or CD8+ T cells sorted from blood, collected in a trial of the OX40 agonist ivuxolimab. These receptors originate from an adult with an advanced solid tumor such as melanoma, head and neck, liver or kidney cancer.

The J gene is TRBJ1-1, the V gene TRBV19; D gene uncertain. Germline loops: CDR1 LNHDA, CDR2 SQIVND (reference sequence). V was cut by 1 base and J by 4 bases, with 13 bases left in between. This CDR3 spans 15 amino acids. CDR3 in DNA: TGTGCCAGTAGTATAGCTGACTTGGGGAGCACTGAAGCTTTCTTT. It translates to CASSIADLGSTEAFF.

The V and J genes are TRBV4-1 and TRBJ2-7; no firm D call. The CDR3 spans 12 residues. Germline CDR1 reads MGHRA; CDR2 reads YSYEKL. The V and J ends lost 2 bases and 4 bases respectively, with 6 bases between them. The CDR3 loop reads CASSQWGYEQYF. CDR3 coding DNA: TGCGCCAGCAGCCAATGGGGTTACGAGCAGTACTTC.

The V call is TRBV5-6, the J call TRBJ2-5; TRBD2 aligns across 8 bases. Trimming cost V 4 bases and J 7 bases; bases outside gene matches: 9. CDR3 size: 14 residues. Looked up from germline, CDR1 is SGHDT and CDR2 is YYEEEE. CDR3 protein: CASSPGGTPGTQYF. The CDR3 DNA follows: TGTGCCAGCAGCCCGGGAGGGACCCCGGGGACCCAGTACTTC. Using reference TRBV5-6 and TRBJ2-5 for the parts outside the CDR3, the full variable domain is DAGVTQSPTHLIKTRGQQVTLRCSPKSGHDTVSWYQQALGQGPQFIFQYYEEEERQRGNFPDRFSGHQFPNYSSELNVNALLLGDSALYLCASSPGGTPGTQYFGPGTRLLVL.

The J gene is TRBJ1-1, the V gene TRBV21-1; the table gives TRBD1 as D, unverified against the DNA. TRBV21-1 is a pseudogene segment. CDR3 length: 17 residues. The CDR3 DNA follows: TGTGCCAGCAGCATTTGTTGTAAGCGTTCAGGGGACACTGAAGCTTTCTTT. Its protein product is CASSICCKRSGDTEAFF.

This clone was seen a single time. The chain has TRBV7-2 and TRBJ2-7; 8 bases match TRBD1. The germline gives CDR1 SGHTA, CDR2 FQGNSA. J was trimmed by 4 bases and V by 5 bases; bases with no gene match: 7. The CDR3 sequence is 14 residues long. This chain's CDR3 is CASSLGQGIYEQYF. DNA for the CDR3: TGTGCCAGCAGCCTCGGACAGGGAATTTACGAGCAGTACTTC.

The rearrangement uses TRBV4-3 and TRBJ2-3, with TRBD1 identical over 10 bases. V was pared by 1 base and J by 5 bases, with 3 bases of the junction left unmatched. The germline CDR1 and CDR2 sequences are LGHNA and YSLEER. The CDR3 sequence is 15 residues long. The CDR3 spells CASSQGDRGRDTQYF. CDR3 in DNA: TGCGCCAGCAGCCAAGGGGACAGGGGCAGAGATACGCAGTATTTT.